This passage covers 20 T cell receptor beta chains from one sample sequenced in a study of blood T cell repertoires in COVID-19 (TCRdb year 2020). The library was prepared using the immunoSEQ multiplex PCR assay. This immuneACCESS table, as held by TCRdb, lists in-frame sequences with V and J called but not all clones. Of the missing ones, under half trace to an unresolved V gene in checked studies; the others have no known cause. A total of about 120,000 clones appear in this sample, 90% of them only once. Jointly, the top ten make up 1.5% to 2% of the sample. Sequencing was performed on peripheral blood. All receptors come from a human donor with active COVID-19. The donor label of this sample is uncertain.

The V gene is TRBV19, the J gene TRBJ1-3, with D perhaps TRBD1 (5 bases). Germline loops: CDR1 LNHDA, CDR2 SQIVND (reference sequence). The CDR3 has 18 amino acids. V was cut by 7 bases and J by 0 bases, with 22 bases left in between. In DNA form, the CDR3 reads TGTGCCAGTAAGCGGGGGACGGCTCTGGGGAACTCTGGAAACACCATATATTTT. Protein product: CASKRGTALGNSGNTIYF.

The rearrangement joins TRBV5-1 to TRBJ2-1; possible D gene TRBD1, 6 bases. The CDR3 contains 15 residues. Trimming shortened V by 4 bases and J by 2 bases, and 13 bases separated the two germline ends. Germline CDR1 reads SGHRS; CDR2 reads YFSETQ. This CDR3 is CASSPRDTAYNEQFF. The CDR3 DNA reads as TGCGCCAGCAGCCCCCGGGACACTGCCTACAATGAGCAGTTCTTC.

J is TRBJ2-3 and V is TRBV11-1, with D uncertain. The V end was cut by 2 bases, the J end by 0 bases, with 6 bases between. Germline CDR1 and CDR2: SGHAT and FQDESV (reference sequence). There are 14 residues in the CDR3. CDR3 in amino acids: CASSLSTSTDTQYF. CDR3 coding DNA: TGTGCCAGCAGCTTATCGACTAGCACAGATACGCAGTATTTT.

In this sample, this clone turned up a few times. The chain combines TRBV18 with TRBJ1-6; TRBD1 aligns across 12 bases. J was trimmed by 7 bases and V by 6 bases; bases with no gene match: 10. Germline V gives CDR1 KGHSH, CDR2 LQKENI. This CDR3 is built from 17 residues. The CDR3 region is CASSAGTGGALNSPLHF. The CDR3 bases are TGTGCCAGCTCGGCCGGGACAGGGGGCGCGCTGAATTCACCCCTCCACTTT.

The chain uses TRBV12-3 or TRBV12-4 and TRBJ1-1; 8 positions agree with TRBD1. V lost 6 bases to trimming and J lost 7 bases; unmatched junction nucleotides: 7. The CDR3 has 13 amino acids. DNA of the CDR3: TGTGCCAGCAGCGGACAGGGCCCTGATGAAGCTTTCTTT. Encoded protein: CASSGQGPDEAFF.

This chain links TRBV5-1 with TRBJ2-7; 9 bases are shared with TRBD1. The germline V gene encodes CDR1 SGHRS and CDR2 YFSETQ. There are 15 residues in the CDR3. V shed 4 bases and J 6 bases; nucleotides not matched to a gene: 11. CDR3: CASSLLGTGTPEQYF. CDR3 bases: TGCGCCAGCAGCCTCCTAGGGACAGGGACTCCCGAGCAGTACTTC.

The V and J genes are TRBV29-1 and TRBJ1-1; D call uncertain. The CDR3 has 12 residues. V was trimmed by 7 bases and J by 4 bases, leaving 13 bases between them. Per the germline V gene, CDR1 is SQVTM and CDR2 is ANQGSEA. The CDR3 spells CSARAGSTEAFF. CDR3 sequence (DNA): TGCAGCGCACGAGCGGGGAGCACTGAAGCTTTCTTT.

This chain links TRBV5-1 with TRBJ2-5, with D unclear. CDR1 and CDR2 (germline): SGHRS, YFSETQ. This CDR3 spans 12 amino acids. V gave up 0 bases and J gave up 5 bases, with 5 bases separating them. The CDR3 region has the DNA TGCGCCAGCAGCTTGGCCAGGGAGACCCAGTACTTC. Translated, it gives CASSLARETQYF.

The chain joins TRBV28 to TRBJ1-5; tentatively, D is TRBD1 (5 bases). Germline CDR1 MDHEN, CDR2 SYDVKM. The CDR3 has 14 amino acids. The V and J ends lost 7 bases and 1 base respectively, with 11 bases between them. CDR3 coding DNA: TGTGCCAGCAAAAATGACAGAAGCAATCAGCCCCAGCATTTT. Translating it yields CASKNDRSNQPQHF.

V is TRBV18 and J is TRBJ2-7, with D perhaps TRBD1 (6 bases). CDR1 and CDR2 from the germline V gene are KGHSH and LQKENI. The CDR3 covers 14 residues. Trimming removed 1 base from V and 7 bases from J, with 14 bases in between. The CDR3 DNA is TGTGCCAGCTCACCACGACAGGCCTTGGGGGAGCAGTACTTC. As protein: CASSPRQALGEQYF. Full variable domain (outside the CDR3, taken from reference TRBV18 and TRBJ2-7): NAGVMQNPRHLVRRRGQEARLRCSPMKGHSHVYWYRQLPEEGLKFMVYLQKENIIDESGMPKERFSAEFPKEGPSILRIQQVVRGDSAAYFCASSPRQALGEQYFGPGTRLTVT.

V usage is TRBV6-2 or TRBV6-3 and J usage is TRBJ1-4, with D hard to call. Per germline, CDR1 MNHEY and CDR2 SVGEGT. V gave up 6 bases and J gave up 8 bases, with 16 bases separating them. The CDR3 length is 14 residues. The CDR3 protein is CASSLGPFGEKLFF. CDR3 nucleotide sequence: TGTGCCAGCAGCCTTGGGCCGTTTGGAGAAAAACTGTTTTTT.

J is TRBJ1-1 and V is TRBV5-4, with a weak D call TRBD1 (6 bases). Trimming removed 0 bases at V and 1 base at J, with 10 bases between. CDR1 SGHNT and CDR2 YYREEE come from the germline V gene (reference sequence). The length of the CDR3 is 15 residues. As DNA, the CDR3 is TGTGCCAGCAGCTTGGCACAGGGTGGGAACACTGAAGCTTTCTTT. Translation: CASSLAQGGNTEAFF.

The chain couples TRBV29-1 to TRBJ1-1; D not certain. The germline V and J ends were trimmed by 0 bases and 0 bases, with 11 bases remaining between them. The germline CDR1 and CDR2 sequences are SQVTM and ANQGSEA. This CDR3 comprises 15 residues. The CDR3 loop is CSVEDPSNLNTEAFF. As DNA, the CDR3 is TGCAGCGTTGAAGATCCTTCGAACTTGAACACTGAAGCTTTCTTT.

The CDR3 reads CASSAPGLAGRETQYF. The CDR3 bases are TGTGCCAGCAGTGCTCCGGGACTAGCGGGACGGGAGACCCAGTACTTC. J is TRBJ2-5 and V is TRBV28; 13 bases are shared with TRBD2. V lost 5 bases, J lost 5 bases, and 8 bases stayed unmatched. CDR1 MDHEN and CDR2 SYDVKM come from the germline V gene. The CDR3 has 16 amino acids.

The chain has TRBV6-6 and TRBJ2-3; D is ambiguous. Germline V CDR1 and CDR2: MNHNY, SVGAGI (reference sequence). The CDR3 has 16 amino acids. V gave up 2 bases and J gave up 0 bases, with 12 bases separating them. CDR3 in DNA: TGTGCCAGCAGTTACGACACGGAACCTAGCACAGATACGCAGTATTTT. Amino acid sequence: CASSYDTEPSTDTQYF.

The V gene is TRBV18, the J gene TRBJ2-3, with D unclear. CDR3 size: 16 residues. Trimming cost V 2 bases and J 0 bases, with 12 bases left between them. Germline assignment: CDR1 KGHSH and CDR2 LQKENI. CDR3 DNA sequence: TGTGCCAGCTCACCATATCAGACGGGTAGCACAGATACGCAGTATTTT. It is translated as CASSPYQTGSTDTQYF.

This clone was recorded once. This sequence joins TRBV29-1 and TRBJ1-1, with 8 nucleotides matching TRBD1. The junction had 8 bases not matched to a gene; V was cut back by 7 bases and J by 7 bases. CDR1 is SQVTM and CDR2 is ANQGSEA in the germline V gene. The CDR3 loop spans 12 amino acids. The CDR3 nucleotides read TGCAGCGGACAGGGACAGGCGCTTGAAGCTTTCTTT. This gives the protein CSGQGQALEAFF.

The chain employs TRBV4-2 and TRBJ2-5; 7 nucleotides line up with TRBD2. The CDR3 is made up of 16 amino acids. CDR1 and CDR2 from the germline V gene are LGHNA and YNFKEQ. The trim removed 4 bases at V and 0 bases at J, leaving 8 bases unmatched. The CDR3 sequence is CASSPGGSGYQETQYF. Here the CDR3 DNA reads TGTGCCAGCAGCCCCGGGGGTAGCGGGTACCAAGAGACCCAGTACTTC.

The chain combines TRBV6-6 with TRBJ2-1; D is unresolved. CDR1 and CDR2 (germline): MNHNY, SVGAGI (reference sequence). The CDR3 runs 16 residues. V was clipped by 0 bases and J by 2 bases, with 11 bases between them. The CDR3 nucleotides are TGTGCCAGCAGTTACTCCACCCGGGTCGCCTACAATGAGCAGTTCTTC. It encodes CASSYSTRVAYNEQFF.

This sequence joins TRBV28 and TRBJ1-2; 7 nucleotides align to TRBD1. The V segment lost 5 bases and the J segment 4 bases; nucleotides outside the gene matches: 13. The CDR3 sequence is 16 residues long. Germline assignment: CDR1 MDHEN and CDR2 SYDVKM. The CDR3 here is CASSNRGQAGRYGYTF. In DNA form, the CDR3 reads TGTGCCAGCAGTAACCGAGGACAGGCGGGACGCTATGGCTACACCTTC.